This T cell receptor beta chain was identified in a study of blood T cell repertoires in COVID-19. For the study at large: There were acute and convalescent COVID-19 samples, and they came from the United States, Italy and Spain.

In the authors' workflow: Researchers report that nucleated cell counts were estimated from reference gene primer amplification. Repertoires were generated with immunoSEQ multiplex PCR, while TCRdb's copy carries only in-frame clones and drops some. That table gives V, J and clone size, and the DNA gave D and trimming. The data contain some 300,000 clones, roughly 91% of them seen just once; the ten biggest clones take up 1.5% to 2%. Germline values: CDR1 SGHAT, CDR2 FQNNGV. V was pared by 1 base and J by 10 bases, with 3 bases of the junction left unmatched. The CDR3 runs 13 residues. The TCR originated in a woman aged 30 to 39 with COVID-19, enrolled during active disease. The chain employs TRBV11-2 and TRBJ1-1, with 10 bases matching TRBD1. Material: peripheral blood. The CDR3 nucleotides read TGTGCCAGCAGCTTAGGCAGGACAGGGGGAGCTTTCTTT. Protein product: CASSLGRTGGAFF.